Listed here are 18 T cell receptor beta chains from one sample, sequenced in a study of blood T cell repertoires in COVID-19. Some clones are missing from TCRdb's copy, which holds only in-frame ones; the method was immunoSEQ multiplex PCR. Altogether about 300,000 clones are present, approximately 90% being singletons, with the ten largest covering 6.9%. Sequencing used peripheral blood. The receptors stem from a woman aged 25 to 39 who had recovered from COVID-19.

The rearrangement uses TRBV29-1 and TRBJ2-4; TRBD1 matches 9 bases. V lost 7 bases and J lost 12; bases outside the gene matches: 7. From germline, CDR1 is SQVTM and CDR2 ANQGSEA. The CDR3 contains 11 residues. CDR3 in amino acids: CSAQGQGNQYF. The CDR3 DNA reads as TGCAGCGCCCAGGGACAGGGTAATCAGTACTTC.

V usage is TRBV19 and J usage is TRBJ2-3, with 9 bases identical to TRBD2. There are 16 residues in the CDR3. Germline V gene sequence: CDR1 LNHDA, CDR2 SQIVND (reference sequence). J gave up 3 bases and V 7 bases, and 11 bases lay outside the gene matches. The CDR3 here is CASNLMGGGATDTQYF. DNA of the CDR3: TGTGCCAGTAATTTGATGGGCGGGGGGGCAACAGATACGCAGTATTTT.

The chain employs TRBV5-4 and TRBJ1-4, with TRBD1 matching 7 bases. This CDR3 contains 15 residues. V lost 4 bases to trimming and J lost 3 bases; unmatched junction nucleotides: 6. Germline CDR1 and CDR2: SGHNT and YYREEE (reference sequence). CDR3 coding DNA: TGTGCCAGCAGCCCGGGGACAGCCTCTAATGAAAAACTGTTTTTT. Amino acid sequence: CASSPGTASNEKLFF.

This clone appeared a few times. The J gene is TRBJ1-6, the V gene TRBV6-6; 8 nucleotides line up with TRBD1. CDR1 is MNHNY, CDR2 SVGAGI, per germline (reference sequence). The ends lost 7 bases at V and 14 bases at J; junction bases unmatched: 10. There are 13 residues in the CDR3. Here the CDR3 reads CASIQDRDKSLHF. As DNA, the CDR3 is TGTGCCAGCATTCAGGACAGGGATAAGTCCCTCCACTTT.

This rearrangement joins TRBV29-1 to TRBJ1-2; D uncertain. The V gene lost 0 bases and the J gene lost 2 bases, with 10 bases spanning the gap. Per germline, CDR1 SQVTM and CDR2 ANQGSEA. The CDR3 spans 14 residues. The CDR3 region is CSVEDQEQNYGYTF. The DNA of the CDR3 is TGCAGCGTTGAAGATCAAGAACAGAACTATGGCTACACCTTC. Full variable domain (outside the CDR3, taken from reference TRBV29-1 and TRBJ1-2): SAVISQKPSRDICQRGTSLTIQCQVDSQVTMMFWYRQQPGQSLTLIATANQGSEATYESGFVIDKFPISRPNLTFSTLTVSNMSPEDSSIYLCSVEDQEQNYGYTFGSGTRLTVV.

The chain uses TRBV9 and TRBJ2-3; weak D call: TRBD1 (5 bases). The V gene's germline CDR1 is SGDLS and CDR2 YYNGEE. The CDR3 length is 15 residues. V lost 4 bases and J 0 bases, leaving 12 bases between the germline ends. The CDR3 here is CASSPDSSSTDTQYF. The CDR3 DNA is TGTGCCAGCAGCCCCGACAGCTCAAGCACAGATACGCAGTATTTT.

CDR3 sequence (DNA): TGCAGCGCACGCGAGACAGGGGTAAACACCATATATTTT. Translating it yields CSARETGVNTIYF. The chain combines TRBV29-1 with TRBJ1-3, with 8 bases identical to TRBD1. After removal of 7 bases from V and 6 bases from J, the junction contained 8 bases not matched to a gene. Germline V gene data show CDR1 as SQVTM and CDR2 as ANQGSEA. CDR3 size: 13 residues.

The chain links TRBV18 to TRBJ2-7; 11 bases match TRBD1. The CDR3 has 16 amino acids. The germline CDR1 and CDR2 sequences are KGHSH and LQKENI. Trimming took 3 bases from V and 5 from J; bases not matched to a gene: 9. CDR3 coding DNA: TGTGCCAGCTCACCCAGAAGGACAGGGGGCCTCGACGAGCAGTACTTC. Its protein product is CASSPRRTGGLDEQYF.

This chain uses TRBV2 with TRBJ2-7, with D possibly being TRBD2 (6 bases). CDR1 and CDR2 from the germline V gene are SNHLY and FYNNEI. Trimming left V 3 bases short and J 9 bases short, with 15 bases between. This CDR3 comprises 13 residues. Here the CDR3 reads CASSDIERGGQYF. Written as DNA, the CDR3 is TGTGCCAGCAGTGATATTGAGAGGGGAGGGCAGTACTTC.

The chain has TRBV7-3 and TRBJ2-5; D possibly corresponds to TRBD1 (5 bases). The V gene's germline CDR1 is SGHTA and CDR2 FQGTGA. The CDR3 contains 11 residues. Trimming pared 6 bases from V and 9 bases from J, leaving 11 bases between. CDR3 amino acids: CASSAQGPQYF. The CDR3 nucleotides read TGTGCCAGCAGTGCTCAGGGTCCCCAGTACTTC.

The chain uses TRBV28 and TRBJ2-2; 8 nucleotides align to TRBD1. V was pared by 5 bases and J by 7 bases, with 9 bases of the junction left unmatched. Per the germline V gene, CDR1 is MDHEN and CDR2 is SYDVKM. This CDR3 comprises 15 residues. The chain's CDR3 is CASSPLPGTGGELFF. In DNA form, the CDR3 reads TGTGCCAGCAGTCCCCTACCCGGGACAGGCGGGGAGCTGTTTTTT. Using reference TRBV28 and TRBJ2-2 for the parts outside the CDR3, the full variable domain is DVKVTQSSRYLVKRTGEKVFLECVQDMDHENMFWYRQDPGLGLRLIYFSYDVKMKEKGDIPEGYSVSREKKERFSLILESASTNQTSMYLCASSPLPGTGGELFFGEGSRLTVL.

V gene TRBV7-2 combines with J gene TRBJ2-3; D is unresolved. The V end lost 5 bases, the J end lost 7 bases, and 13 bases lay between the germline ends. The germline V gene has CDR1 SGHTA and CDR2 FQGNSA. The CDR3 sequence is 13 residues long. The CDR3 DNA follows: TGTGCCAGCAGCGACTCTATGTCAAATACGCAGTATTTT. This sequence encodes CASSDSMSNTQYF.

The CDR3 DNA sequence: TGTGCCAGCAGCAAGGCCGTTGCAGGGAGGGACACCATATATTTT. This sequence encodes CASSKAVAGRDTIYF. This chain links TRBV6-5 with TRBJ1-3; tentatively, D is TRBD1 (5 bases). CDR1 is MNHEY, CDR2 SVGAGI, per germline. The CDR3 has 15 amino acids. Trimming shortened V by 6 bases and J by 8 bases, and 20 bases separated the two germline ends.

This clone was seen a handful of times. This chain joins TRBV14 and TRBJ1-2; D remains unclear. The CDR3 is 13 amino acids. CDR1 is SGHDN, CDR2 FVKESK, per germline. The germline V and J ends were trimmed by 6 bases and 2 bases, with 10 bases remaining between them. The CDR3 nucleotides read TGTGCCAGCAGTGGCTCGGGGAACTATGGCTACACCTTC. Amino acids: CASSGSGNYGYTF.

This chain joins TRBV7-9 and TRBJ1-4; D unresolved. Trimming stripped 4 bases from V and 7 bases from J, with 10 bases between. Germline V gives CDR1 SEHNR, CDR2 FQNEAQ (reference sequence). The CDR3 is 13 residues long. The chain's CDR3 is CASSSPSGEKLFF. CDR3 coding DNA: TGTGCCAGCAGCTCCCCTTCGGGTGAAAAACTGTTTTTT.

The J gene is TRBJ2-1, the V gene TRBV7-3, with D possibly matching TRBD1 (6 bases). V gave up 4 bases and J gave up 7 bases, with 14 bases separating them. CDR1 and CDR2 (germline): SGHTA, FQGTGA. The CDR3 consists of 14 residues. CDR3: CASSSTHRANEQFF. The CDR3 nucleotides are TGTGCCAGCAGCTCCACCCACAGGGCAAATGAGCAGTTCTTC.

The chain carries TRBV15 and TRBJ2-3, with no clear D. The CDR3 has 15 residues. CDR1 is LNHNV, CDR2 YYDKDF, per germline (reference sequence). The germline V and J ends were trimmed by 5 bases and 2 bases, with 14 bases remaining between them. CDR3 sequence (DNA): TGTGCCACCAGCGACTTGAGGCAGAACACAGATACGCAGTATTTT. Its protein product is CATSDLRQNTDTQYF.

V and J are TRBV2 and TRBJ1-6; 7 bases line up with TRBD1. V lost 6 bases, J lost 9 bases, and 5 bases stayed unmatched. Germline CDR1 is SNHLY and CDR2 is FYNNEI. This CDR3 contains 13 residues. CDR3 protein: CASRNRGGSPLHF. CDR3 nucleotides: TGTGCCAGCAGGAACAGGGGAGGTTCACCCCTCCACTTT.